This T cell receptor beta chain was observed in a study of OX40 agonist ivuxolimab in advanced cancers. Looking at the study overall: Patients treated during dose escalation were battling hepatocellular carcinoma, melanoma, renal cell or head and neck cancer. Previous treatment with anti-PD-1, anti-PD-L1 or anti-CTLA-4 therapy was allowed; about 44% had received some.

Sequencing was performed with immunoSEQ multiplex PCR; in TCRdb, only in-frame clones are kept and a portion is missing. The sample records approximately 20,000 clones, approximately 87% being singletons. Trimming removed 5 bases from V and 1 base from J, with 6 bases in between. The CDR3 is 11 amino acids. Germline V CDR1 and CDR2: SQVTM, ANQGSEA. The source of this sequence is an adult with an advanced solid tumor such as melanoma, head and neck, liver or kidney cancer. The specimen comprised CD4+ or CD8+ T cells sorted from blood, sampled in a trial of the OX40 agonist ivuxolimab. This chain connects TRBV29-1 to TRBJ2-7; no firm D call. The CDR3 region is CSVFLSYEQYF. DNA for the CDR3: TGCAGCGTTTTCCTGTCCTACGAGCAGTACTTC.